This T cell receptor (beta chain) derives from a study of shared clonotypes between healthy human individuals. Study as a whole: Donors had three CD4 naive, three CD4 memory, two CD8 naive and one CD8 memory plate apiece. Notes on the study in general: Clonotypes that were shared across a few donors made up roughly 5% of naive CD4 clonotypes.

This CDR3 contains 15 residues. V was cut by 2 bases and J by 9 bases, with 17 bases left in between. Germline lookup yields CDR1 SGHTA and CDR2 FQGNSA. Notes on this clone: Its antigen is still unknown.

Assay used: immunoSEQ multiplex PCR; TCRdb lists only in-frame clones, some missing. The sample contains about 1.1 million clones, about 80% of which appear only once. Sequencing was carried out using memory CD4+ T cells from PBMCs. Regarding subset: CD45RA-negative fraction. This receptor was taken from a man younger than 35 in good health. Some clones in this sample may be carry-over from other donors' samples. The chain links TRBV7-2 to TRBJ2-1; tentatively, D is TRBD2 (7 bases). The CDR3 protein is CASSLRGRGAGEQFF. The CDR3 bases are TGTGCCAGCAGCTTAAGAGGACGGGGGGCCGGTGAGCAGTTCTTC. Supplemented by reference TRBV7-2 and TRBJ2-1, the full variable domain reads GAGVSQSPSNKVTEKGKDVELRCDPISGHTALYWYRQSLGQGLEFLIYFQGNSAPDKSGLPSDRFSAERTGGSVSTLTIQRTQQEDSAVYLCASSLRGRGAGEQFFGPGTRLTVL.